Listed here are 13 T cell receptor beta chains from one sample, sequenced in a study of T cell responses to AZD1222 COVID-19 vaccine. Generated by immunoSEQ multiplex PCR, the TCRdb table keeps only in-frame clones and is missing some. The sample has roughly 260,000 clones, over 85% seen once. The material sequenced was peripheral blood, taken on day 0 of AZD1222 vaccination. Source of these receptors: an adult in good health.

The chain is built from TRBV6-5 and TRBJ1-2, with unresolved D. CDR3 length: 13 residues. The V gene's germline CDR1 is MNHEY and CDR2 SVGAGI. V lost 5 bases to trimming and J lost 2 bases, with 9 bases between them. This CDR3 is CASSNTGNYGYTF. In DNA, the CDR3 is TGTGCCAGCAGTAATACCGGGAACTATGGCTACACCTTC.

In DNA form, the CDR3 reads TGTGCCAGCAGCTTTTCCGCGGGAGATACGCAGTATTTT. Its protein product is CASSFSAGDTQYF. The chain recombines TRBV7-2 with TRBJ2-3, with D maybe TRBD2 (5 bases). Germline CDR1 SGHTA, CDR2 FQGNSA. V was cut by 3 bases and J by 5 bases, with 9 bases left in between. The CDR3 contains 13 residues.

V usage is TRBV7-3 and J usage is TRBJ2-2; 9 nucleotides align to TRBD2. V lost 5 bases and J lost 6; bases outside the gene matches: 7. Germline CDR1 SGHTA, CDR2 FQGTGA. The CDR3 runs to 15 residues. CDR3 sequence reads: CASSPYSGGAGELFF. CDR3 in DNA: TGTGCCAGCAGCCCATATAGCGGGGGTGCCGGGGAGCTGTTTTTT.

The chain couples TRBV9 to TRBJ1-4; 9 positions match TRBD1. CDR1 is SGDLS and CDR2 is YYNGEE in the germline V gene. The V segment lost 2 bases and the J segment 4 bases; nucleotides outside the gene matches: 0. This CDR3 is 14 amino acids long. CDR3 nucleotide sequence: TGTGCCAGCAGCGTGACAGGGGGTAATGAAAAACTGTTTTTT. As protein: CASSVTGGNEKLFF.

The chain is built from TRBV3-1 (or the pseudogene TRBV3-2) and TRBJ1-1; D is perhaps TRBD1 (5 bases). The CDR3 totals 15 residues. CDR1 is LGHDT and CDR2 is YNNKEL in the germline V gene (reference sequence). Trimming removed 0 bases at V and 1 base at J, with 9 bases between. In DNA form, the CDR3 reads TGTGCCAGCAGCCAAGACTGGACACAGAACACTGAAGCTTTCTTT. Protein sequence: CASSQDWTQNTEAFF.

The chain combines TRBV5-1 with TRBJ2-5, with D unresolved. Looked up from germline, CDR1 is SGHRS and CDR2 is YFSETQ. V shed 0 bases and J shed 2 bases, with 20 bases lying between them. The CDR3 has 18 amino acids. In DNA form, the CDR3 reads TGCGCCAGCAGCTTGGACCTTACCCAGGCTCCCTATCAAGAGACCCAGTACTTC. The encoded protein is CASSLDLTQAPYQETQYF. The variable domain in full, with the rest retrieved from reference TRBV5-1 and TRBJ2-5, is KAGVTQTPRYLIKTRGQQVTLSCSPISGHRSVSWYQQTPGQGLQFLFEYFSETQRNKGNFPGRFSGRQFSNSRSEMNVSTLELGDSALYLCASSLDLTQAPYQETQYFGPGTRLLVL.

The chain couples TRBV11-3 to TRBJ2-1, with 12 bases identical to TRBD2. Germline assignment: CDR1 SGHNT and CDR2 YENEEA. V shed 5 bases and J 6 bases; nucleotides not matched to a gene: 8. The CDR3 length is 16 residues. CDR3 sequence reads: CASSHRSLAGGNEQFF. Here the CDR3 DNA reads TGTGCCAGCAGCCACAGGTCACTAGCGGGAGGCAATGAGCAGTTCTTC.

The chain couples TRBV30 to TRBJ1-1, with D tentatively TRBD1 (6 bases). Germline V gene lookup returns CDR1 GTSNPN and CDR2 SVGIG (reference sequence). Trimming stripped 4 bases from V and 5 bases from J, with 17 bases between. There are 14 residues in the CDR3. The CDR3, as DNA: TGTGCCTGGACCGAGGGGGGGGTACGGACTGAAGCTTTCTTT. It encodes CAWTEGGVRTEAFF. The whole variable domain, filled in from reference TRBV30 and TRBJ1-1, reads SQTIHQWPATLVQPVGSPLSLECTVEGTSNPNLYWYRQAAGRGLQLLFYSVGIGQISSEVPQNLSASRPQDRQFILSSKKLLLSDSGFYLCAWTEGGVRTEAFFGQGTRLTVV.

V is TRBV5-4 and J is TRBJ2-7; D is unclear. The V and J ends lost 0 bases and 0 bases respectively, with 7 bases between them. Germline values: CDR1 SGHNT, CDR2 YYREEE (reference sequence). CDR3 length: 14 residues. Written as DNA, the CDR3 is TGTGCCAGCAGCTTGGTGGGGAACTCCTACGAGCAGTACTTC. Translated, it gives CASSLVGNSYEQYF.

This chain connects TRBV2 to TRBJ1-2; D is unresolved. V gave up 9 bases and J gave up 3 bases, with 17 bases separating them. CDR1 is SNHLY, CDR2 FYNNEI, per germline. The CDR3 loop spans 14 amino acids. The CDR3, as DNA: TGTGCCAGTCGCGTTCCCCCCCGGGACTATGGCTACACCTTC. As protein: CASRVPPRDYGYTF.

The rearrangement joins TRBV24-1 to TRBJ2-7, with 9 positions matching TRBD2. V trimming: 6 bases; J trimming: 8 bases; junction bases outside the gene matches: 7. The germline gives CDR1 KGHDR, CDR2 SFDVKD. The CDR3 runs 13 residues. CDR3 sequence: CATSPSGDPKQYF. CDR3 DNA sequence: TGTGCCACCAGTCCTAGCGGGGATCCAAAGCAGTACTTC.

This chain joins TRBV19 and TRBJ1-2; D ambiguous. The CDR3 sequence is 16 residues long. Trimming left V 1 base short and J 5 bases short, with 17 bases between. In germline, CDR1 is LNHDA, CDR2 SQIVND (reference sequence). The CDR3 protein is CASSIGGSGGSYGYTF. Here the CDR3 DNA reads TGTGCCAGTAGTATAGGGGGATCGGGCGGAAGTTATGGCTACACCTTC.

This chain joins TRBV10-3 and TRBJ2-1, with 7 bases matching TRBD1. The CDR3 sequence is 14 residues long. Germline loops: CDR1 ENHRY, CDR2 SYGVKD. V shed 5 bases and J 5 bases; nucleotides not matched to a gene: 6. DNA of the CDR3: TGTGCCATCAGTAGACAGGGCCATGACAATGAGCAGTTCTTC. It encodes CAISRQGHDNEQFF.